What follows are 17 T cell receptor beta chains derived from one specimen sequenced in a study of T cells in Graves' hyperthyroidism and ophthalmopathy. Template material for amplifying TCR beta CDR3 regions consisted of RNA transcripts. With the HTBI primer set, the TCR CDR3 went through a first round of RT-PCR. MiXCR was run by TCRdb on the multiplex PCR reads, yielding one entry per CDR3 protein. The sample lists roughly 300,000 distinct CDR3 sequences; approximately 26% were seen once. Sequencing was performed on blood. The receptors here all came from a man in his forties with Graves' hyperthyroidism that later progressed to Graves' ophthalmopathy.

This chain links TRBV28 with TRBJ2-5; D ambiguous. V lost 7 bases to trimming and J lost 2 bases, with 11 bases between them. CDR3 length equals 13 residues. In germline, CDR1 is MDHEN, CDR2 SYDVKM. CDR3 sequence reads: CASTTLTQETQYF. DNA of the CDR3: TGTGCCAGCACCACTCTCACACAAGAGACCCAGTACTTC.

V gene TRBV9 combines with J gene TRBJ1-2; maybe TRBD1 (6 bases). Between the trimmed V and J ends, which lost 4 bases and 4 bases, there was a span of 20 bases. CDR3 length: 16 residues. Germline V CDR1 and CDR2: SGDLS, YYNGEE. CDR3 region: CASSPYLTGTFYGYTF. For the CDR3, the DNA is TGTGCCAGCAGCCCTTATTTGACAGGCACCTTCTATGGCTACACCTTC.

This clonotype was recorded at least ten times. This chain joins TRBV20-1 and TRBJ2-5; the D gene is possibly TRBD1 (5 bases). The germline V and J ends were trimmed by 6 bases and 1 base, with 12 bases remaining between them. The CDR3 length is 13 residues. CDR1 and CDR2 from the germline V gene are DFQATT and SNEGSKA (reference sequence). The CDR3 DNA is TGCAGTGCCCCCTCCAGGGTCCAAGAGACCCAGTACTTC. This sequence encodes CSAPSRVQETQYF.

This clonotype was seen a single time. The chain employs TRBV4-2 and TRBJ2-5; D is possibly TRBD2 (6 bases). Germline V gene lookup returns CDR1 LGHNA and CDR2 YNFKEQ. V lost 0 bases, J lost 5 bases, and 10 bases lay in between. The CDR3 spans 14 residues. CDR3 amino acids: CASSQDRGTETQYF. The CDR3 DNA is TGTGCCAGCAGCCAAGATCGGGGGACGGAGACCCAGTACTTC.

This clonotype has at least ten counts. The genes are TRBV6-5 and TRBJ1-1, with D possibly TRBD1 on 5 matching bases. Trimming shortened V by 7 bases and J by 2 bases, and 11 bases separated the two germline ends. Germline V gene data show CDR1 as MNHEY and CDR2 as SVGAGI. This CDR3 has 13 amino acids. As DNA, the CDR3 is TGTGCCAGCATTCGGCAGGGTAACACTGAAGCTTTCTTT. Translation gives CASIRQGNTEAFF.

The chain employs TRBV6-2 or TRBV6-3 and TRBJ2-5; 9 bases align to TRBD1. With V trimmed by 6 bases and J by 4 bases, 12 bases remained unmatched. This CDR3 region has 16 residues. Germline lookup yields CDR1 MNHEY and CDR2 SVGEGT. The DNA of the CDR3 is TGTGCCAGCAGCAGCACGGGACAGGGCCTTGGAGAGACCCAGTACTTC. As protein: CASSSTGQGLGETQYF.

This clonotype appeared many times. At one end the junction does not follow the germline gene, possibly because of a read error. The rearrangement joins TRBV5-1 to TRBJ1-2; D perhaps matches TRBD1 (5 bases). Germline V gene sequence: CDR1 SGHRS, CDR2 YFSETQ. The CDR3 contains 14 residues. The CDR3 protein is CASSSDRANYGYTF. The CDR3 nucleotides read TGTGCCAGCAGTTCCGACAGAGCTAACTATGGCTACACCTTC.

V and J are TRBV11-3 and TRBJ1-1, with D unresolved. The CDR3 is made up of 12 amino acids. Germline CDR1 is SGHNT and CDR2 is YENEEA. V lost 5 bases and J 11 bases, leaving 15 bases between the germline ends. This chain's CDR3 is CASSASWGQAFF. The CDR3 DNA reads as TGTGCCAGCAGCGCCTCCTGGGGTCAGGCTTTCTTT.

CDR3 nucleotide sequence: TGTGCCAGCAGTTACGGGCCCGGCGGTGTCCTGACTTTC. Amino acid sequence: CASSYGPGGVLTF. The chain has TRBV6-2 or TRBV6-3 and TRBJ2-6, with D uncertain. V was clipped by 2 bases and J by 13 bases, with 12 bases between them. Germline V gene lookup returns CDR1 MNHEY and CDR2 SVGEGT. The CDR3 is 13 amino acids.

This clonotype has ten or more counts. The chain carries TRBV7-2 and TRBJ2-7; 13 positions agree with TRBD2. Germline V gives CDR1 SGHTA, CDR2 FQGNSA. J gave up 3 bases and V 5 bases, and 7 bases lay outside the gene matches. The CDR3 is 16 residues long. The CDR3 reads CASSPGLAGEYYEQYF. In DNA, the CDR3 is TGTGCCAGCAGCCCCGGACTAGCGGGAGAATACTACGAGCAGTACTTC.

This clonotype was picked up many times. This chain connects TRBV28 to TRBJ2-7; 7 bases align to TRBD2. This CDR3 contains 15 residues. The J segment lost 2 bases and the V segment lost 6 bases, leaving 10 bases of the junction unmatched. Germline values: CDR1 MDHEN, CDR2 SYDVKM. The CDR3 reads CASSARLAVTYEQYF. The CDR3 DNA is TGTGCCAGCAGCGCTAGACTAGCCGTTACCTACGAGCAGTACTTC.

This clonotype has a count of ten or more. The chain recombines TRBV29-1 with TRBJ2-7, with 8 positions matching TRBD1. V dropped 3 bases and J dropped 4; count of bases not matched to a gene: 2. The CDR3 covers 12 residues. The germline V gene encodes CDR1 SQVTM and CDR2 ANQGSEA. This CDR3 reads CSVDQGAYEQYF. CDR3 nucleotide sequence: TGCAGCGTTGATCAGGGGGCTTACGAGCAGTACTTC.

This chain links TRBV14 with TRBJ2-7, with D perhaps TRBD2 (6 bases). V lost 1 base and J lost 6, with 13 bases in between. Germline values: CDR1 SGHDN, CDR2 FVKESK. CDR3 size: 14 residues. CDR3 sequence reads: CASSQGGTGSEQYF. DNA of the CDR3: TGTGCCAGCAGCCAAGGCGGGACCGGGAGCGAGCAGTACTTC.

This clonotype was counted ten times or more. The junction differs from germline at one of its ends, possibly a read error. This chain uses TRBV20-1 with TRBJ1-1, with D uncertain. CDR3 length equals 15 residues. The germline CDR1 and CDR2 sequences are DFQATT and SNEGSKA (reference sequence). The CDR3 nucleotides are TGCAGTGCGCCCTACCCCGGCAGACAAACCACTGAAGCTTCCTTT. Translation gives CSAPYPGRQTTEASF.

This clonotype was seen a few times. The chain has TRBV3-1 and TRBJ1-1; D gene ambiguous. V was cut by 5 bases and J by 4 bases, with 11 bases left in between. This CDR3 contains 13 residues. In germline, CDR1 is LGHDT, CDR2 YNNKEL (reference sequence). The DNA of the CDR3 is TGTGCCAGCAGCACCCCAGCGGGCACTGAAGCTTTCTTT. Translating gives CASSTPAGTEAFF.

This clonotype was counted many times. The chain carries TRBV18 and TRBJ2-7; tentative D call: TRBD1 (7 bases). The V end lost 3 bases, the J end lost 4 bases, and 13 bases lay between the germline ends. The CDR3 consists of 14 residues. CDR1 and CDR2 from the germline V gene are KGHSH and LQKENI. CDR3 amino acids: CASSPPAGGYEQYF. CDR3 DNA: TGTGCCAGCTCACCCCCAGCAGGGGGGTACGAGCAGTACTTC.

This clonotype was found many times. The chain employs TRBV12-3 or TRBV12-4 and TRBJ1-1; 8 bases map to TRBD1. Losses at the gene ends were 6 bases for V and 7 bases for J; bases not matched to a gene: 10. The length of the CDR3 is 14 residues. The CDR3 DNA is TGTGCCAGCAGAGAGACAGGGGAAACGCTTGAAGCTTTCTTT. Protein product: CASRETGETLEAFF.